The clone carrying this T cell receptor (beta chain) was counted at least ten times. This sample is part of a study of read filtering for tumor transcriptome and immune sequencing. Molecular barcoded adaptors covering alpha/delta and beta/gamma chains were used on approximately 400 ng RNA. Each CDR3 protein is one row after TCRdb ran MiXCR on the reads. Of 90,000 to 95,000 distinct CDR3 sequences listed, about 22% are singletons. Germline values: CDR1 LNHNV, CDR2 YYDKDF (reference sequence). This CDR3 contains 16 residues. The V gene lost 0 bases and the J gene lost 2 bases, with 11 bases spanning the gap.

The chain recombines TRBV15 with TRBJ1-5; D unclear. The origin of this receptor is a donor at least 40 years old with multiple myeloma. The sample was a population of CD138-negative cells sorted from bone marrow. The CDR3 loop reads CATSREKTLRNQPQHF. In DNA form, the CDR3 reads TGTGCCACCAGCAGAGAGAAGACCCTTCGCAATCAGCCCCAGCATTTT. Full variable domain (remainder filled in from reference TRBV15 and TRBJ1-5): DAMVIQNPRYQVTQFGKPVTLSCSQTLNHNVMYWYQQKSSQAPKLLFHYYDKDFNNEADTPDNFQSRRPNTSFCFLDIRSPGLGDTAMYLCATSREKTLRNQPQHFGDGTRLSIL.